The 21 T cell receptor beta chains reported below all come from one sample, sequenced in a study of cytomegalovirus exposure and HLA in healthy donors. Profiled with immunoSEQ multiplex PCR; TCRdb holds only in-frame clones, not every one. The sample has about 130,000 clones; roughly 95% are singletons. Sequenced material: PBMCs. The receptors were gathered from a man between 18 and 35 years old in good health and CMV-seronegative.

V usage is TRBV27 and J usage is TRBJ2-7, with D uncertain. V was clipped by 0 bases and J by 0 bases, with 3 bases between them. Germline-derived CDR1 and CDR2 are MNHEY and SMNVEV (reference sequence). The length of the CDR3 is 13 residues. CDR3 protein: CASSLSASYEQYF. Written as DNA, the CDR3 is TGTGCCAGCAGTTTATCGGCCTCCTACGAGCAGTACTTC.

This chain uses TRBV5-4 with TRBJ1-2; tentatively, D is TRBD1 (5 bases). Per the germline V gene, CDR1 is SGHNT and CDR2 is YYREEE (reference sequence). This CDR3 is 15 amino acids long. Trimming removed 2 bases from V and 2 bases from J, with 13 bases in between. The CDR3 bases are TGTGCCAGCAGCTTAAACCCGGGGGGAAACTATGGCTACACCTTC. Its translation: CASSLNPGGNYGYTF.

The V call is TRBV5-1, the J call TRBJ2-5, with a weak D call TRBD1 (5 bases). In germline, CDR1 is SGHRS, CDR2 YFSETQ. This CDR3 comprises 13 residues. The V end lost 2 bases, the J end lost 4 bases, and 9 bases lay between the germline ends. Written as DNA, the CDR3 is TGCGCCAGCAGCTTCGACAGAAGAGAGACCCAGTACTTC. This codes for CASSFDRRETQYF.

The rearrangement uses TRBV6-5 and TRBJ1-2; possibly TRBD1 for D (5 bases). The germline CDR1 and CDR2 sequences are MNHEY and SVGAGI. V was shortened by 4 bases and J by 9 bases, with 12 bases between the two germline ends. This CDR3 spans 12 amino acids. The CDR3 region has the DNA TGTGCCAGCAGTTCGTCGGGGGGTAGCTACACCTTC. Its protein product is CASSSSGGSYTF.

The chain has TRBV11-2 and TRBJ1-2, with D possibly TRBD1 on 6 matching bases. This CDR3 has 15 amino acids. Trimming took off 4 bases at V and 4 bases at J, with 16 bases between the two ends. CDR1 SGHAT and CDR2 FQNNGV come from the germline V gene. The CDR3 bases are TGTGCCAGCAGCTCCCAAACAGGGTTTAGCTATGGCTACACCTTC. Amino acids: CASSSQTGFSYGYTF.

The chain joins TRBV28 to TRBJ2-7, with 8 nucleotides matching TRBD2. Trimming took 8 bases from V and 3 from J; bases not matched to a gene: 9. Germline V lookup: CDR1 MDHEN, CDR2 SYDVKM. The CDR3 contains 14 residues. The CDR3 nucleotides read TGTGCCAGCTTACCCTCCACTAGCGGCTACGAGCAGTACTTC. This codes for CASLPSTSGYEQYF. The variable domain in full, with the rest retrieved from reference TRBV28 and TRBJ2-7, is DVKVTQSSRYLVKRTGEKVFLECVQDMDHENMFWYRQDPGLGLRLIYFSYDVKMKEKGDIPEGYSVSREKKERFSLILESASTNQTSMYLCASLPSTSGYEQYFGPGTRLTVT.

The rearrangement uses TRBV4-2 and TRBJ2-1, with a possible D match to TRBD2 (6 bases). CDR1 and CDR2 (germline): LGHNA, YNFKEQ. V was shortened by 1 base and J by 9 bases, with 16 bases between the two germline ends. The CDR3 totals 15 residues. The CDR3 loop is CASSQGERAVGEQFF. CDR3 coding DNA: TGTGCCAGCAGCCAAGGGGAGCGGGCCGTGGGTGAGCAGTTCTTC.

This sequence joins TRBV11-3 and TRBJ2-7, with 8 bases lining up with TRBD2. This CDR3 contains 18 residues. Trimming took 0 bases from V and 1 from J; bases not matched to a gene: 11. Germline V gene lookup returns CDR1 SGHNT and CDR2 YENEEA. The CDR3 protein is CASSLDFVTGGGSYEQYF. In DNA, the CDR3 is TGTGCCAGCAGCTTAGATTTCGTAACGGGAGGGGGTTCCTACGAGCAGTACTTC.

V usage is TRBV11-3 and J usage is TRBJ2-1; 7 bases fit TRBD2. V shed 3 bases and J 7 bases; nucleotides not matched to a gene: 15. Per the germline V gene, CDR1 is SGHNT and CDR2 is YENEEA. There are 17 residues in the CDR3. CDR3 sequence: CASSFKLGEGRGNEQFF. DNA of the CDR3: TGTGCCAGCAGCTTTAAGTTGGGGGAGGGCCGAGGGAATGAGCAGTTCTTC.

The chain has TRBV15 and TRBJ2-5; D possibly corresponds to TRBD2 (5 bases). V gave up 5 bases and J gave up 4 bases, with 17 bases separating them. CDR3 length: 15 amino acids. Germline CDR1 LNHNV, CDR2 YYDKDF (reference sequence). CDR3 loop: CATSPPGSGLETQYF. The DNA of the CDR3 is TGTGCCACCAGCCCCCCGGGGTCGGGATTAGAGACCCAGTACTTC.

The chain recombines TRBV27 with TRBJ1-5, with 8 bases fitting TRBD1. In germline, CDR1 is MNHEY, CDR2 SMNVEV (reference sequence). The CDR3 has 16 residues. With 4 bases clipped from V and 2 bases from J, the junction kept 7 bases outside the gene matches. Here the CDR3 reads CASSSGGGLGNQPQHF. In DNA, the CDR3 is TGTGCCAGCAGTTCAGGGGGCGGTCTGGGCAATCAGCCCCAGCATTTT.

The sample holds a few counts of this clone. CDR3 residues: CASPGNPTSGPTQYF. The DNA of the CDR3 is TGTGCCAGCCCCGGGAATCCTACTAGCGGGCCGACCCAGTACTTC. The chain couples TRBV2 to TRBJ2-5; 9 bases agree with TRBD2. This CDR3 spans 15 amino acids. Germline lookup yields CDR1 SNHLY and CDR2 FYNNEI. The V gene end was trimmed by 8 bases and the J gene end by 7 bases; junction bases not matched to a gene: 14.

V and J are TRBV27 and TRBJ2-7, with 7 nucleotides matching TRBD2. The V gene end was trimmed by 5 bases and the J gene end by 1 base; junction bases not matched to a gene: 8. Germline-derived CDR1 and CDR2 are MNHEY and SMNVEV (reference sequence). The CDR3 is 15 amino acids. The CDR3: CASSREREGSYEQYF. In DNA form, the CDR3 reads TGTGCCAGCAGTCGGGAGAGGGAGGGGTCCTACGAGCAGTACTTC.

The chain combines TRBV6-6 with TRBJ1-5; 9 nucleotides align to TRBD1. CDR1 MNHNY and CDR2 SVGAGI come from the germline V gene (reference sequence). J lost 4 bases, V lost 0 bases, and 4 bases had no gene match. This CDR3 comprises 16 residues. As DNA, the CDR3 is TGTGCCAGCAGTTACTCGGTAGGACAGGGGAATCAGCCCCAGCATTTT. It codes for CASSYSVGQGNQPQHF.

This chain links TRBV7-2 with TRBJ2-7, with D possibly TRBD1 on 5 matching bases. V shed 4 bases and J shed 7 bases, with 14 bases lying between them. The V gene's germline CDR1 is SGHTA and CDR2 FQGNSA. The CDR3 sequence is 13 residues long. CDR3 protein: CASSYQGLVEQYF. The CDR3 DNA is TGTGCCAGCAGCTATCAGGGTTTGGTAGAGCAGTACTTC.

V gene TRBV12-1 combines with J gene TRBJ2-7; the table calls TRBD2, which could not be checked here. TRBV12-1 is flagged as a pseudogene. The CDR3 consists of 15 residues. CDR3 region: CASSLAGGRGYEQYF. Here the CDR3 DNA reads TGTGCCAGCAGCTTAGCCGGGGGTCGGGGGTACGAGCAGTACTTC.

The rearrangement joins TRBV4-2 to TRBJ2-7; D remains ambiguous. Germline V gene sequence: CDR1 LGHNA, CDR2 YNFKEQ. The V gene lost 3 bases and the J gene lost 1 base, with 19 bases spanning the gap. The CDR3 length is 17 residues. The CDR3 reads CASSHEQTTGVSYEQYF. CDR3 nucleotide sequence: TGTGCCAGCAGCCATGAACAAACCACCGGAGTATCCTACGAGCAGTACTTC.

V gene TRBV18 combines with J gene TRBJ2-7; D is uncertain. Germline V gives CDR1 KGHSH, CDR2 LQKENI. The CDR3 is 16 amino acids. Deletions cut 2 bases from V and 0 bases from J, with 14 bases between. The CDR3 bases are TGTGCCAGCTCACCATCTCCTGGGCTTAGCTCCTACGAGCAGTACTTC. It codes for CASSPSPGLSSYEQYF.

The chain combines TRBV19 with TRBJ2-5; tentative D call: TRBD2 (6 bases). The V and J ends lost 7 bases and 1 base respectively, with 10 bases between them. This CDR3 comprises 13 residues. Germline CDR1 and CDR2: LNHDA and SQIVND (reference sequence). Here the CDR3 reads CASTGDSQETQYF. The CDR3 DNA follows: TGTGCCAGTACCGGGGACTCCCAAGAGACCCAGTACTTC.

This chain joins TRBV6-1 and TRBJ1-1; D possibly corresponds to TRBD1 (6 bases). The CDR3 spans 11 residues. Germline V gene sequence: CDR1 MNHNS, CDR2 SASEGT. Trimming removed 2 bases from V and 11 bases from J, with 9 bases in between. CDR3 coding DNA: TGTGCCAGCAGTGAAAGGGGGGGGGCTTTCTTT. Its translation is CASSERGGAFF.

The rearrangement joins TRBV29-1 to TRBJ1-5; the D gene is possibly TRBD1 (5 bases). Germline values: CDR1 SQVTM, CDR2 ANQGSEA. V lost 5 bases and J lost 1, with 24 bases in between. There are 18 residues in the CDR3. CDR3 residues: CSVKGTGGNIVSNQPQHF. CDR3 DNA: TGCAGCGTTAAAGGGACGGGGGGGAATATTGTAAGCAATCAGCCCCAGCATTTT.